Listed below are T cell receptor beta chains from one sample, sequenced in a study of regulatory T cells in long-lasting Graves disease. TCRdb analysed the multiplex PCR reads with MiXCR anew, one entry per CDR3 protein. The sample includes 500,000 or so distinct CDR3 sequences, about 16% of them seen just once. These sequences were also reported in another study, on T cells in Graves' hyperthyroidism and ophthalmopathy.

The sequencing here drew on peripheral blood mononuclear cells (PBMCs), taken at new diagnosis, from a patient treated with antithyroid drugs. The receptors stem from a woman aged 40-60 years with Graves disease. CDR3s include the opening cysteine and the closing phenylalanine or tryptophan. The order of the fields is D gene, J gene, clone size, V gene, CDR3 DNA, CDR3 protein. D genes are given only for firm matches. Clone size is not always given. Where it is, it says once, few, many or a class for expanded clones.

-,TRBJ1-6,-,TRBV20-1,TGCAGTGCTAGAGGGATCCCCCAGGGGTCTTCACCCCTCCACTTT,CSARGIPQGSSPLHF
-,TRBJ2-5,few,TRBV28,TGTGCCAGCAGTCCTAGGGTGGGGGTCCAAGAGACCCAGTACTTC,CASSPRVGVQETQYF
-,TRBJ2-2,-,TRBV27,TGTGCCAGCAGTACCCCTCTAGGACAACAAAGCGGGGAGCTGTTTTTT,CASSTPLGQQSGELFF
-,TRBJ2-2,-,TRBV27,TGTGCCAGCAGTTTCAGACTACTTAGCGGGGAGCTGTTTTTT,CASSFRLLSGELFF
-,TRBJ2-1,-,TRBV14,TGTGCCAGCAGCCCCTTGACGCAGCCTTCCTACAATGAGCAGTTCTTC,CASSPLTQPSYNEQFF
-,TRBJ2-2,-,TRBV24-1,TGTGCCACCAGTGAAACTACTCCCGGGGAGCCGTTTTTT,CATSETTPGEPFF
-,TRBJ1-1,many,TRBV2,TGTGCCAGCAGTCCGCAGGGGCAGAACACTGAAGCTTTCTTT,CASSPQGQNTEAFF
TRBD1,TRBJ2-3,many,TRBV6-1,TGTGCCAGCAGTGCGGGACAGGCGATCTCACGCACAGATACGCAGTATTTT,CASSAGQAISRTDTQYF
TRBD1,TRBJ2-7,few,TRBV12-3/TRBV12-4,TGTGCCAGCAGCGAGAGGACAGGGAAGGACGAGCAGTACTTC,CASSERTGKDEQYF
-,TRBJ1-2,many,TRBV20-1,TGCAGTGCTAGAGTCGGGACACTAGCTAACTATGGCTACACCTTC,CSARVGTLANYGYTF
-,TRBJ1-4,many,TRBV6-1,TGTGCCAGCAGTGACGGAACAACTAATGAAAAACTGTTTTTT,CASSDGTTNEKLFF
TRBD1,TRBJ2-7,-,TRBV29-1,TGCAGCGTTGCCCCGCGGGACAGGGCCGAGCAGTACTTC,CSVAPRDRAEQYF
-,TRBJ2-7,-,TRBV6-5,TGTGCCAGCAGTTACTCGAAAGATCCTGGCTACTCTCCCTACGAGCAGTACTTC,CASSYSKDPGYSPYEQYF
-,TRBJ1-2,-,TRBV7-2,TGTGCCAGCAGCTTAGTGAGGGGCAGGGAAGGGGATTATGGCTACACCTTC,CASSLVRGREGDYGYTF
-,TRBJ2-1,-,TRBV6-1,TGTGCCAGCAGTCAAGGAATGCTAACCTACAATGAGCAGTTCTTC,CASSQGMLTYNEQFF
TRBD1,TRBJ1-5,many,TRBV12-3/TRBV12-4,TGTGCCAGCAGTTTAAGGAGGACAGGGGGCAGTTTTAGCAATCAGCCCCAGCATTTT,CASSLRRTGGSFSNQPQHF
-,TRBJ2-1,few,TRBV7-2,TGTGCCAGCACGCGGCCGGGGGGCGATGAGCAGTTCTTC,CASTRPGGDEQFF
-,TRBJ1-6,many,TRBV20-1,TGCAGTGCTAGAGTTCGCGCAGGGGTTAATAATTCACCCCTCCACTTT,CSARVRAGVNNSPLHF
TRBD2,TRBJ2-7,-,TRBV7-2,TGTGCCAGCAGTCGCCGACGGGGGGGCAGGGGCTCCTACGAGCAGTACTTC,CASSRRRGGRGSYEQYF
TRBD2,TRBJ2-3,-,TRBV4-1,TGCGCCAGCAGCCGTGGACTAGCGGGGGGCCGCACAGATACGCAGTATTTT,CASSRGLAGGRTDTQYF
-,TRBJ2-5,-,TRBV6-5,TGTGCCAGCAGTTACTCGGTCATGTCCACACAGTACCAAGAGACCCAGTACTTC,CASSYSVMSTQYQETQYF
-,TRBJ2-5,few,TRBV4-1,TGCGCCAGCAGCCAGGGTACGATCCAAGAGACCCAGTACTTC,CASSQGTIQETQYF
-,TRBJ1-2,many,TRBV7-9,TGTGCCAGCAGCTTAGCCGAGGGGACTTACTATGGCTACACCTTC,CASSLAEGTYYGYTF
-,TRBJ2-3,-,TRBV20-1,TGCAGTGCCCTCAAGTTAGTAGGCACAGATACGCAGTATTTT,CSALKLVGTDTQYF
-,TRBJ2-7,-,TRBV13,TGTGCCAGCAGCTTAGGCACCCTGGAGCAGTACTTC,CASSLGTLEQYF